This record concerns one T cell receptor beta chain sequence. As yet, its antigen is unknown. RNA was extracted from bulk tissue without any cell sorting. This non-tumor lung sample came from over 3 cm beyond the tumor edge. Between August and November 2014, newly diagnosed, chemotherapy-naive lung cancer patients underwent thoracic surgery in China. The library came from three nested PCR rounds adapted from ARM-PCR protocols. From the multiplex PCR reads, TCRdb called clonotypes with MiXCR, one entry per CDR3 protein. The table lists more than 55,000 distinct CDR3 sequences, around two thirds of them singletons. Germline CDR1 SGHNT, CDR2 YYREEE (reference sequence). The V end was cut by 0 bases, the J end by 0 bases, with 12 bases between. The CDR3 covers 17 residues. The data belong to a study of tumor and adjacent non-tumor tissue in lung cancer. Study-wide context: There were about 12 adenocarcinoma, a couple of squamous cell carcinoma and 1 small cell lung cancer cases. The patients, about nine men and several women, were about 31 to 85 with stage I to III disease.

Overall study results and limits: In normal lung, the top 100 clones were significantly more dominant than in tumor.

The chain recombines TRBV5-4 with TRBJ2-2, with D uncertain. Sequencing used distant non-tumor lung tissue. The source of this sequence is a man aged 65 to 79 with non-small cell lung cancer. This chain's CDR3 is CASSLVFSQTNTGELFF. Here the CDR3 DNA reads TGTGCCAGCAGCTTGGTCTTCAGCCAAACGAACACCGGGGAGCTGTTTTTT.